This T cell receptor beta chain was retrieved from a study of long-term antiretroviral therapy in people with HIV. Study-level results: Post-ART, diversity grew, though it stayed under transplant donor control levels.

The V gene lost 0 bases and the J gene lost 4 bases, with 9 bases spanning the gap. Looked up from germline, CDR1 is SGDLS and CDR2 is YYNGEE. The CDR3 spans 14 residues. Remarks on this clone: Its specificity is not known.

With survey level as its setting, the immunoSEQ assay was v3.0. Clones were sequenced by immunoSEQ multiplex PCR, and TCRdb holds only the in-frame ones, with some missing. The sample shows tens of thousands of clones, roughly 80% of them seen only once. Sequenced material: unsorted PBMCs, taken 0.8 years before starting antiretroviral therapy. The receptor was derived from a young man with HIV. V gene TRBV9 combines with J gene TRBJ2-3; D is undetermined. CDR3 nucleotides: TGTGCCAGCAGCGTAGGATCGGGTTCAGATACGCAGTATTTT. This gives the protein CASSVGSGSDTQYF.